Below, 20 T cell receptor beta chains from the same sample are listed, as sequenced in a study of blood T cell repertoires in COVID-19. Generated by immunoSEQ multiplex PCR, the TCRdb table keeps only in-frame clones and is missing some. The repertoire includes about 270,000 clones, roughly nine tenths of them detected once, and approximately 9.4% sits in the top ten. The sequenced material came from peripheral blood. The receptors stem from a man aged 35 to 55 who had recovered from COVID-19.

The rearrangement links TRBV9 to TRBJ2-1, with D possibly TRBD2 on 5 matching bases. This CDR3 comprises 13 residues. From germline, CDR1 is SGDLS and CDR2 YYNGEE. Trimming stripped 1 base from V and 9 bases from J, with 11 bases between. CDR3 nucleotide sequence: TGTGCCAGCAGCGTAACAACCGGAGGTGAGCAGTTCTTC. Translating gives CASSVTTGGEQFF.

The chain employs TRBV24-1 and TRBJ2-1, with D perhaps TRBD1 (6 bases). Germline CDR1 KGHDR, CDR2 SFDVKD. There are 12 residues in the CDR3. With 10 bases removed from V and 5 bases from J, the gap between germline ends came to 11 bases. CDR3 residues: CATTGRNNEQFF. CDR3 sequence (DNA): TGTGCCACAACAGGGAGAAACAATGAGCAGTTCTTC.

V and J are TRBV6-5 and TRBJ2-3, with 7 bases that match TRBD1. This CDR3 comprises 15 residues. V lost 4 bases to trimming and J lost 10 bases; unmatched junction nucleotides: 14. Germline CDR1 reads MNHEY; CDR2 reads SVGAGI. The CDR3 sequence is CASSSDRVTTISQYF. In nucleotides, the CDR3 is TGTGCCAGCAGTTCCGACAGGGTCACCACCATCTCGCAGTATTTT.

V gene TRBV19 combines with J gene TRBJ1-2; tentatively, D is TRBD1 (6 bases). The germline gives CDR1 LNHDA, CDR2 SQIVND (reference sequence). The CDR3 totals 13 residues. The ends were cut back, 5 bases at V and 4 bases at J, with 11 bases in the middle. This chain's CDR3 is CASSSTGLYGYTF. In DNA, the CDR3 is TGTGCCAGTAGTTCTACAGGGCTCTATGGCTACACCTTC.

This chain joins TRBV5-1 and TRBJ2-7, with D possibly being TRBD2 (6 bases). V lost 2 bases and J lost 3, with 12 bases in between. Germline V gene data show CDR1 as SGHRS and CDR2 as YFSETQ. The CDR3 is made up of 14 amino acids. The CDR3 coding sequence is TGCGCCAGCAGCTTAAACGGGGGATTCTACGAGCAGTACTTC. Translated: CASSLNGGFYEQYF.

The CDR3 DNA is TGTGCCATACGCTTACAGGGGACAGGGGCCAACGTCCTGACTTTC. It is translated as CAIRLQGTGANVLTF. The V gene is TRBV10-3, the J gene TRBJ2-6, with 7 bases that match TRBD1. CDR1 is ENHRY and CDR2 is SYGVKD in the germline V gene. J gave up 4 bases and V 9 bases, and 9 bases lay outside the gene matches. CDR3 size: 15 residues.

The rearrangement links TRBV5-4 to TRBJ2-7, with D tentatively TRBD2 (6 bases). The CDR3 spans 16 residues. Germline CDR1 SGHNT, CDR2 YYREEE (reference sequence). V was clipped by 4 bases and J by 5 bases, with 22 bases between them. CDR3 amino acids: CASSRPGAMGGNEQYF. The CDR3 bases are TGTGCCAGCAGCCGTCCGGGCGCAATGGGAGGTAACGAGCAGTACTTC.

This rearrangement joins TRBV7-2 to TRBJ2-5; D is perhaps TRBD1 (6 bases). V lost 5 bases and J 6 bases, leaving 7 bases between the germline ends. In germline, CDR1 is SGHTA, CDR2 FQGNSA. The CDR3 sequence is 11 residues long. CDR3 bases: TGTGCCAGCAGCCGGGACAAGACCCAGTACTTC. Translation: CASSRDKTQYF.

The chain uses TRBV23-1 and TRBJ1-6; D perhaps matches TRBD1 (5 bases). TRBV23-1 is identified as an open reading frame with a role that is uncertain. V was shortened by 3 bases and J by 0 bases, with 21 bases between the two germline ends. This CDR3 is built from 20 residues. The CDR3: CASSHPGGTGISSYNSPLHF. The CDR3 DNA sequence: TGCGCCAGCAGTCACCCCGGGGGGACCGGGATCAGCTCCTATAATTCACCCCTCCACTTT.

The V call is TRBV7-2, the J call TRBJ2-2, with D possibly matching TRBD1 (6 bases). CDR1 and CDR2 (germline): SGHTA, FQGNSA. V lost 2 bases and J lost 7, with 11 bases in between. The CDR3 sequence is 14 residues long. The CDR3 sequence: CASSLPLGGGELFF. The CDR3 nucleotides are TGTGCCAGCAGCTTACCTCTAGGGGGCGGGGAGCTGTTTTTT.

The CDR3 loop reads CASSQDLNDFDGYTF. Here the CDR3 DNA reads TGTGCCAGCAGCCAAGATCTAAACGATTTCGATGGCTACACCTTC. The chain employs TRBV3-1 (or the pseudogene TRBV3-2) and TRBJ1-2; no definite D call. Germline lookup yields CDR1 LGHDT and CDR2 YNNKEL (reference sequence). The CDR3 is 15 amino acids. V gave up 0 bases and J gave up 6 bases, with 14 bases separating them.

The V and J genes are TRBV7-2 and TRBJ1-4; D ambiguous. The germline CDR1 and CDR2 sequences are SGHTA and FQGNSA. CDR3 length: 14 residues. V dropped 2 bases and J dropped 0 bases, with 4 bases sitting between them. The CDR3 DNA reads as TGTGCCAGCAGCTTATCCACAACTAATGAAAAACTGTTTTTT. It is translated as CASSLSTTNEKLFF.

The chain is built from TRBV5-1 and TRBJ1-2; D is unresolved. CDR1 SGHRS and CDR2 YFSETQ come from the germline V gene. This CDR3 region has 13 residues. V lost 3 bases, J lost 4 bases, and 10 bases lay in between. The CDR3 is CASSYRDTYGYTF. The CDR3 DNA reads TGCGCCAGCAGCTACCGGGATACCTATGGCTACACCTTC.

The chain couples TRBV7-8 to TRBJ2-3; tentatively, D is TRBD2 (6 bases). The V end was cut by 0 bases, the J end by 1 base, with 11 bases between. Germline lookup yields CDR1 SGHVS and CDR2 FQNEAQ. CDR3 length equals 16 residues. CDR3 DNA sequence: TGTGCCAGCAGCTTAGCGCCCGGCGGGGGCACAGATACGCAGTATTTT. Amino acid sequence: CASSLAPGGGTDTQYF.

The rearrangement uses TRBV6-5 and TRBJ2-1, with 7 bases fitting TRBD2. V shed 7 bases, J shed 6 bases, and the junction held 9 bases outside the gene matches. Germline lookup yields CDR1 MNHEY and CDR2 SVGAGI. The CDR3 is 14 amino acids. As DNA, the CDR3 is TGTGCCAGCAAACGGGAGGCCCCCCTCAATGAGCAGTTCTTC. Translating it yields CASKREAPLNEQFF.

This chain uses TRBV7-9 with TRBJ2-7; perhaps TRBD2 as D (6 bases). V was cut by 7 bases and J by 2 bases, with 18 bases left in between. Germline CDR1 is SEHNR and CDR2 is FQNEAQ (reference sequence). The CDR3 runs to 15 residues. The CDR3 spells CASTPWAPGAYEQYF. The DNA of the CDR3 is TGTGCCAGCACCCCATGGGCGCCGGGGGCCTACGAGCAGTACTTC.

This rearrangement joins TRBV9 to TRBJ1-2, with D perhaps TRBD1 (5 bases). V was clipped by 0 bases and J by 7 bases, with 13 bases between them. The length of the CDR3 is 14 residues. Germline V gene sequence: CDR1 SGDLS, CDR2 YYNGEE. The CDR3 sequence is CASSVALGEGGYTF. In DNA form, the CDR3 reads TGTGCCAGCAGCGTAGCGTTAGGGGAGGGTGGCTACACCTTC.

This clone was recorded a few times. The chain carries TRBV7-2 and TRBJ2-7, with 9 bases matching TRBD2. CDR3 length equals 15 residues. The trim removed 3 bases at V and 2 bases at J, leaving 5 bases unmatched. Germline assignment: CDR1 SGHTA and CDR2 FQGNSA. The CDR3 reads CASSLGASGAYEQYF. The CDR3 coding sequence is TGTGCCAGCAGCTTGGGAGCTAGCGGGGCCTACGAGCAGTACTTC.

This clone was seen a handful of times. CDR3 coding DNA: TGCGCCAGCAGCTTTACAGGGCGGAATCCTGAAGCTTTCTTT. Its translation is CASSFTGRNPEAFF. V and J are TRBV5-1 and TRBJ1-1, with D perhaps matching TRBD1 (6 bases). This CDR3 is built from 14 residues. Trimming took off 2 bases at V and 6 bases at J, with 14 bases between the two ends. The germline gives CDR1 SGHRS, CDR2 YFSETQ.

This chain links TRBV3-1 (or the pseudogene TRBV3-2) with TRBJ1-6; D remains unclear. Trimming shortened V by 2 bases and J by 6 bases, and 8 bases separated the two germline ends. Germline V lookup: CDR1 LGHDT, CDR2 YNNKEL (reference sequence). The CDR3 has 14 amino acids. The CDR3 protein is CASSQQASNSPLHF. CDR3 sequence (DNA): TGTGCCAGCAGCCAACAGGCGAGTAATTCACCCCTCCACTTT.